The 3 T cell receptor beta chains presented below share a single source sample, sequenced in a study of lymphopenia after photon versus proton radiotherapy. Measured with immunoSEQ multiplex PCR; TCRdb has only the in-frame clones, and not every one. The top ten hold 7.5% to 9.5% of the sample, which has around 20,000 clones, about nine tenths seen once. Sequencing used peripheral blood, obtained from a patient treated with proton-based radiotherapy. The receptors here all came from a woman in her seventies with pancreatic cancer. Some clones in this sample may be carry-over from other donors' samples.

This clone was observed a few times. The J gene is TRBJ2-7, the V gene TRBV2, with unresolved D. V shed 6 bases and J shed 3 bases, with 6 bases lying between them. The CDR3 runs 11 residues. Germline CDR1 SNHLY, CDR2 FYNNEI. The CDR3 DNA follows: TGTGCCAGCAGCCCCCTCTACGAGCAGTACTTC. It yields the protein CASSPLYEQYF.

CDR3 in amino acids: CAWSNTNTEAFF. CDR3 sequence (DNA): TGTGCCTGGAGTAACACGAACACTGAAGCTTTCTTT. This chain joins TRBV30 and TRBJ1-1; D uncertain. The CDR3 loop spans 12 amino acids. In germline, CDR1 is GTSNPN, CDR2 SVGIG (reference sequence). The V gene lost 2 bases and the J gene lost 1 base, with 5 bases spanning the gap.

This clone appeared once. The gene calls are TRBV27 and TRBJ1-1; tentatively, D is TRBD1 (5 bases). The CDR3 extends over 12 amino acids. From germline, CDR1 is MNHEY and CDR2 SMNVEV (reference sequence). Trimming left V 6 bases short and J 7 bases short, with 12 bases between. The CDR3 here is CASSRRGGEAFF. The CDR3 DNA reads TGTGCCAGCAGCCGACGGGGGGGTGAAGCTTTCTTT.